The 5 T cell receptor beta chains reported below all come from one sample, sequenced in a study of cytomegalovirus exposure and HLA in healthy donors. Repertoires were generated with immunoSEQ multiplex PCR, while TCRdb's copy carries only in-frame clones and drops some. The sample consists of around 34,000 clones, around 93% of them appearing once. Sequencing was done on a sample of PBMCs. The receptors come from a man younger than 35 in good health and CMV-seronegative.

DNA of the CDR3: TGTGCCAGCAGTTCCGGGACAGGGAGATCCAACTATGGCTACACCTTC. Protein: CASSSGTGRSNYGYTF. The chain uses TRBV5-4 and TRBJ1-2, with 9 bases lining up with TRBD1. Germline loops: CDR1 SGHNT, CDR2 YYREEE (reference sequence). The CDR3 loop spans 16 amino acids. V lost 5 bases, J lost 2 bases, and 10 bases stayed unmatched.

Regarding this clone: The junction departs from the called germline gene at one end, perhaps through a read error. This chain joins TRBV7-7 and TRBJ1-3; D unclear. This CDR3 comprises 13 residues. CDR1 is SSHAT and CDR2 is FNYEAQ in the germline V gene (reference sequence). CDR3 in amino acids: CASSLGPGNTIYF. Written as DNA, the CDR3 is TGTGCTAGCAGCTTAGGGCCAGGAAACACCATATATTTT. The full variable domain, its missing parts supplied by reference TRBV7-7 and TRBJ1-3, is GAGVSQSPRYKVTKRGQDVTLRCDPISSHATLYWYQQALGQGPEFLTYFNYEAQPDKSGLPSDRFSAERPEGSISTLTIQRTEQRDSAMYRCASSLGPGNTIYFGEGSWLTVV.

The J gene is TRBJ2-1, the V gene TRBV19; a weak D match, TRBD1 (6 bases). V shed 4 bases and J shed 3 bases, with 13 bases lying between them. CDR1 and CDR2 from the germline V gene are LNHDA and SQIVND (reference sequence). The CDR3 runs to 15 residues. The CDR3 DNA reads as TGTGCCAGTAGTAACTCGGGACAAGACTACAATGAGCAGTTCTTC. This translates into CASSNSGQDYNEQFF. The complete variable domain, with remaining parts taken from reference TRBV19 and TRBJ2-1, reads DGGITQSPKYLFRKEGQNVTLSCEQNLNHDAMYWYRQDPGQGLRLIYYSQIVNDFQKGDIAEGYSVSREKKESFPLTVTSAQKNPTAFYLCASSNSGQDYNEQFFGPGTRLTVL.

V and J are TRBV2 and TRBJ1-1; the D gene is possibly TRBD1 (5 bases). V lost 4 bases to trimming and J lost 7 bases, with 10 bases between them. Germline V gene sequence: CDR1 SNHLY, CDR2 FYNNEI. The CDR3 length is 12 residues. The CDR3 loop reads CASSATAIEAFF. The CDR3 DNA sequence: TGTGCCAGCAGTGCGACAGCAATTGAAGCTTTCTTT. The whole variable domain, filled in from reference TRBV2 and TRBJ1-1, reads EPEVTQTPSHQVTQMGQEVILRCVPISNHLYFYWYRQILGQKVEFLVSFYNNEISEKSEIFDDQFSVERPDGSNFTLKIRSTKLEDSAMYFCASSATAIEAFFGQGTRLTVV.

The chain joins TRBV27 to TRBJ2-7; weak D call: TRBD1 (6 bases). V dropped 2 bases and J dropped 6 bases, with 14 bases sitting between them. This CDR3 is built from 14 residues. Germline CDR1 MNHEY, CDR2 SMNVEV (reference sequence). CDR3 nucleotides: TGTGCCAGCAGTTTAGAGGGGCAGGGGACCGAGCAGTACTTC. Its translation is CASSLEGQGTEQYF.